The rows below give T cell receptor beta chains drawn from one sample of a study of blood T cells in healthy people across ages. TCRdb recomputed calls from the 5' RACE reads with MiXCR, one row per CDR3 protein. The top ten hold about 19% of the sample, which has some 1 million distinct CDR3 sequences, around 43% seen once. Sequenced input: blood. These receptors came from a woman aged 60 to 75 in good health. CDR3s include the opening cysteine and the closing phenylalanine or tryptophan. The D gene is left open where the match is weak. Clone size, where shown, is once, few, many, or a class for clones that have expanded.

CASSQYYEQYF | TGTGCCAGCAGCCAATATTACGAGCAGTACTTC | NA | TRBJ2-7 | many | TRBV14
CASSLGSLFGEQYF | TGTGCCAGCAGCTTAGGCAGTCTGTTTGGCGAGCAGTACTTC | NA | TRBJ2-7 | NA | TRBV7-9
CASSLGAGAQPQHF | TGCGCCAGCAGCTTGGGGGCAGGGGCTCAGCCCCAGCATTTT | NA | TRBJ1-5 | once | TRBV5-1
CASSQDSIQSTDTQYF | TGCGCCAGCAGCCAAGATAGCATACAGAGCACAGATACGCAGTATTTT | NA | TRBJ2-3 | NA | TRBV4-1
CASSGDGTSTDTQYF | TGTGCCAGCAGCGGCGACGGTACTAGCACAGATACGCAGTATTTT | NA | TRBJ2-3 | few | TRBV9
CASSAGTRKSGDEKLFF | TGTGCCAGCTCCGCCGGGACACGGAAGAGTGGGGATGAAAAACTGTTTTTT | NA | TRBJ1-4 | once | TRBV14
CASRKGGNTEAFF | TGTGCCAGCAGGAAGGGGGGGAACACTGAAGCTTTCTTT | NA | TRBJ1-1 | NA | TRBV6-1
CASSTGLIGTDAQYF | TGTGCCAGCAGCACGGGCCTGATAGGCACAGATGCGCAGTATTTT | NA | TRBJ2-3 | NA | TRBV11-2
CASSEARGDSNQPQHF | TGTGCCAGCAGTGAAGCGAGGGGGGATAGCAATCAGCCCCAGCATTTT | NA | TRBJ1-5 | few | TRBV2
CASSERFAGDNEQYF | TGTGCCAGCAGTGAAAGGTTCGCCGGAGACAATGAGCAGTACTTC | NA | TRBJ2-5 | once | TRBV2
CASSQEPLAKDTQYF | TGTGCCAGCAGCCAAGAACCGCTAGCGAAAGATACGCAGTATTTT | NA | TRBJ2-3 | few | TRBV3-1
CASSVGGELFF | TGTGCCAGCAGCGTGGGTGGGGAGCTGTTTTTT | NA | TRBJ2-2 | NA | TRBV7-9
CASSSSKGDRGARGYTF | TGTGCCAGCAGTTCTTCTAAGGGGGACAGGGGGGCACGTGGCTACACCTTC | TRBD1 | TRBJ1-2 | once | TRBV6-5
CATSARYDGEQFF | TGTGCCACCAGCGCCCGGTATGATGGTGAGCAGTTCTTC | NA | TRBJ2-1 | few | TRBV15
CASSPGDSRGRQETQYF | TGCGCCAGCAGCCCTGGTGACTCACGGGGCAGACAAGAGACCCAGTACTTC | NA | TRBJ2-5 | NA | TRBV5-1
CASRLTGLEQYF | TGTGCCAGCAGACTCACAGGGCTCGAGCAGTACTTC | NA | TRBJ2-7 | NA | TRBV2
CSARDGISGANVLTF | TGCAGTGCTAGAGATGGCATCTCTGGGGCCAACGTCCTGACTTTC | NA | TRBJ2-6 | NA | TRBV20-1
CASSQAGLGSYNEQFF | TGCGCCAGCAGCCAGGCTGGGCTTGGCTCCTACAATGAGCAGTTCTTC | NA | TRBJ2-1 | NA | TRBV5-1
CSVVVRGAQYF | TGCAGCGTTGTGGTCAGAGGGGCCCAGTACTTC | NA | TRBJ2-5 | NA | TRBV29-1
CASSQQGNTGELFF | TGTGCCAGCAGCCAACAGGGGAACACCGGGGAGCTGTTTTTT | NA | TRBJ2-2 | few | TRBV11-2
CASSFRARVTDTQYF | TGTGCCAGCAGCTTCAGGGCCCGGGTCACAGATACGCAGTATTTT | NA | TRBJ2-3 | few | TRBV7-2
CASSLGGGVETQYF | TGTGCCAGCAGCTTAGGAGGGGGCGTAGAGACCCAGTACTTC | NA | TRBJ2-5 | NA | TRBV5-5
CASRSPGPGKNIQYF | TGTGCCAGCAGAAGTCCTGGGCCCGGCAAAAACATTCAGTACTTC | NA | TRBJ2-4 | NA | TRBV28
CSAVQGKESSPLHF | TGCAGTGCTGTTCAGGGGAAAGAATCTTCACCCCTCCACTTT | NA | TRBJ1-6 | few | TRBV20-1
CSVATGVEQYF | TGCAGCGTTGCAACAGGGGTCGAGCAGTACTTC | TRBD1 | TRBJ2-7 | few | TRBV29-1
CSATTGVETQYF | TGCAGTGCCACAACAGGGGTCGAGACCCAGTACTTC | TRBD1 | TRBJ2-5 | few | TRBV20-1
CASSYAIAGEWGEQFF | TGTGCCAGCAGTTACGCTATAGCGGGAGAGTGGGGTGAGCAGTTCTTC | TRBD2 | TRBJ2-1 | few | TRBV6-5
CASSLNPDGDVLTF | TGTGCCAGCAGCTTAAATCCGGACGGGGACGTCCTGACTTTC | NA | TRBJ2-6 | few | TRBV7-6
CASSQTGKEQYF | TGTGCCAGCAGTCAGACAGGGAAAGAGCAGTACTTC | TRBD1 | TRBJ2-4 | NA | TRBV12-3/TRBV12-4
CSVSSGSSYNEQFF | TGCAGCGTCTCAAGCGGGAGCTCCTACAATGAGCAGTTCTTC | TRBD2 | TRBJ2-1 | few | TRBV29-1
CANSLSSSGSDEQYF | TGTGCCAACAGTTTATCGTCTAGCGGGAGCGACGAGCAGTACTTC | TRBD2 | TRBJ2-7 | NA | TRBV27
CASSQDGGLEGYEQYF | TGTGCCAGCAGCCAAGACGGGGGACTAGAAGGCTACGAGCAGTACTTC | TRBD2 | TRBJ2-7 | NA | TRBV4-2
CASSLVGLRSYNEQFF | TGTGCCAGCAGCTTAGTGGGACTACGCTCCTACAATGAGCAGTTCTTC | TRBD2 | TRBJ2-1 | NA | TRBV7-2
CASSLENGFRNEQFF | TGTGCCAGCAGTTTAGAAAACGGGTTCCGCAATGAGCAGTTCTTC | NA | TRBJ2-1 | few | TRBV12-3/TRBV12-4
CASSHSEGQGKNEQYF | TGCGCCAGCAGCCATTCTGAGGGACAGGGAAAGAATGAGCAGTACTTC | TRBD1 | TRBJ2-7 | NA | TRBV4-1
CASSDGRNNEQFF | TGTGCCAGCAGTGATGGCCGTAACAATGAGCAGTTCTTC | NA | TRBJ2-1 | NA | TRBV6-1
CASPKGSQGAPENTIYF | TGTGCCAGCCCAAAAGGGTCCCAGGGGGCGCCTGAAAACACCATATATTTT | TRBD1 | TRBJ1-3 | NA | TRBV6-1
CSARSGQSLTDTQYF | TGCAGTGCAAGATCGGGACAGAGCCTAACAGATACGCAGTATTTT | TRBD1 | TRBJ2-3 | NA | TRBV20-1
CASSFIAEPTDTQYF | TGTGCCAGCAGCTTCATAGCGGAACCCACAGATACGCAGTATTTT | NA | TRBJ2-3 | NA | TRBV7-9
CASSRQVSTDMQYF | TGCGCCAGCAGCCGACAGGTGAGCACAGATATGCAGTATTTT | NA | TRBJ2-3 | NA | TRBV12-3/TRBV12-4
CASSRQRKWKAYQPQHF | TGTGCCAGCAGCCGACAGAGGAAGTGGAAGGCCTATCAGCCCCAGCATTTT | NA | TRBJ1-5 | NA | TRBV13
CASSQYWDRITPGDTQYF | TGCGCCAGCAGCCAGTACTGGGACAGGATCACGCCGGGAGATACGCAGTATTTT | TRBD1 | TRBJ2-3 | NA | TRBV4-1
CASSQVRTSGTDTQYF | TGTGCCAGCAGCCAAGTTCGGACTAGCGGCACAGATACGCAGTATTTT | TRBD2 | TRBJ2-3 | few | TRBV4-2
CASSRIGQGESNQPQHF | TGTGCCAGCAGCCGGATTGGACAGGGTGAAAGCAATCAGCCCCAGCATTTT | TRBD1 | TRBJ1-5 | few | TRBV11-2
CASSSTGPGYNEQFF | TGTGCCAGCAGCTCTACGGGGCCAGGGTACAATGAGCAGTTCTTC | NA | TRBJ2-1 | NA | TRBV7-7
CSARTRQDDYEQYF | TGCAGTGCTAGAACCCGACAGGACGACTACGAGCAGTACTTC | NA | TRBJ2-7 | NA | TRBV20-1